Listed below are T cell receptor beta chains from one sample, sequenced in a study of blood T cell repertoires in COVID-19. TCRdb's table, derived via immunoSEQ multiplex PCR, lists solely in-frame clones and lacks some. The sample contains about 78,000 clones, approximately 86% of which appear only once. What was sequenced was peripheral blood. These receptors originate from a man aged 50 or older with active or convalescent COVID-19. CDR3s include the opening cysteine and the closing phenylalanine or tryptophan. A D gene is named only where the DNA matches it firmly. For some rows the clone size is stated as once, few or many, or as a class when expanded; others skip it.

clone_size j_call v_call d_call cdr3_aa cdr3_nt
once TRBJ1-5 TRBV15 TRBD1 CATSFGTGENQPQHF TGTGCCACCAGCTTCGGGACAGGGGAAAATCAGCCCCAGCATTTT
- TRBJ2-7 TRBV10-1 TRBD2 CASSGMGGGEQYF TGCGCCAGCAGTGGAATGGGCGGGGGAGAGCAGTACTTC
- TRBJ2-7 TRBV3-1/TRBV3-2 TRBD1 CASSQVPSGQWRFYEQYF TGTGCCAGCAGCCAAGTTCCGTCGGGACAGTGGAGGTTCTACGAGCAGTACTTC
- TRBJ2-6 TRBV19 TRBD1 CASTAGQGASGANVLTF TGTGCCAGTACCGCGGGACAGGGCGCTAGTGGGGCCAACGTCCTGACTTTC
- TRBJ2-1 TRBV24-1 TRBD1 CATSDWTGGSNEQFF TGTGCCACCAGTGATTGGACAGGGGGGTCAAATGAGCAGTTCTTC
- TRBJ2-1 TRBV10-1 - CASSDFSGGPLNEQFF TGCGCCAGCAGTGACTTCTCGGGGGGCCCCTTAAATGAGCAGTTCTTC
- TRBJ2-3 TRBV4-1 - CASSQARTDTQYF TGCGCCAGCAGCCAGGCTAGAACAGATACGCAGTATTTT
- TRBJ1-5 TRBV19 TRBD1 CASRRDRLSNQPQHF TGTGCCAGTAGGAGGGACAGGCTGAGCAATCAGCCCCAGCATTTT
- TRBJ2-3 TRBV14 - CASSSQGTIDTQYF TGTGCCAGCAGCTCCCAGGGAACTATAGATACGCAGTATTTT
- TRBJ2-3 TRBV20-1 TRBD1 CSASDTGGADTQYF TGCAGTGCTAGTGATACAGGGGGCGCAGATACGCAGTATTTT
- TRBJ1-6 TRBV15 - CATSRDGGEASPLHF TGTGCCACCAGCAGAGACGGCGGAGAGGCTTCACCCCTCCACTTT
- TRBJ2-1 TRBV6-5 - CASRRREFNEQFF TGTGCCAGCAGACGCAGGGAATTCAATGAGCAGTTCTTC
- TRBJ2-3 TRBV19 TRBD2 CASSHPFSGGTDTQYF TGTGCCAGTAGCCACCCATTTAGCGGGGGCACAGATACGCAGTATTTT
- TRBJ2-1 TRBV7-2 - CASSSLASSYNEQFF TGTGCCAGCAGCTCCTTGGCAAGCTCCTACAATGAGCAGTTCTTC
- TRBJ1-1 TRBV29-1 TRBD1 CSVERQGADEAFF TGCAGCGTTGAACGGCAGGGGGCGGATGAAGCTTTCTTT
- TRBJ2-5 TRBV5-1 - CASSPGVGRETQYF TGCGCCAGCAGCCCCGGCGTGGGGCGCGAGACCCAGTACTTC
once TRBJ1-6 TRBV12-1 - CASSFYGAASSYNSPLHF TGTGCCAGCAGCTTTTATGGAGCTGCTAGCTCCTATAATTCACCCCTCCACTTT
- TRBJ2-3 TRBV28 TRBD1 CASSSQDRADTQYF TGTGCCAGCAGTTCACAGGACAGGGCTGATACGCAGTATTTT
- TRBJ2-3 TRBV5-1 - CASNGEVDTQYF TGCGCCAGCAATGGGGAGGTGGATACGCAGTATTTT
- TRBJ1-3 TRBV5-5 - CASSFGAGNTIYF TGTGCCAGCAGCTTTGGGGCAGGAAACACCATATATTTT
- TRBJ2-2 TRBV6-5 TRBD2 CASSYWRGGTGELFF TGTGCCAGCAGTTACTGGCGGGGGGGCACCGGGGAGCTGTTTTTT
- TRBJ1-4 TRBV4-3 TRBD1 CASSQGQGPEKLFF TGCGCCAGCAGCCAAGGACAGGGTCCTGAAAAACTGTTTTTT
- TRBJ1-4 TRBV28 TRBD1 CASSSGTGVEKLFF TGTGCCAGCAGTTCCGGGACAGGGGTCGAAAAACTGTTTTTT
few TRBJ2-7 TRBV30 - CAWSKHPYEQYF TGTGCCTGGAGTAAGCACCCCTACGAGCAGTACTTC
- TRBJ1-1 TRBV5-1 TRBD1 CASSLAGTDIEAFF TGCGCCAGCAGCTTGGCCGGGACAGACATTGAAGCTTTCTTT
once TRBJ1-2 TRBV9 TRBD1 CASSPRDRGGYTF TGTGCCAGCAGCCCCCGGGACAGAGGGGGCTACACCTTC
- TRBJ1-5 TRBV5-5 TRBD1 CASSSLGTVNQPQHF TGTGCCAGCAGCTCATTGGGGACAGTCAATCAGCCCCAGCATTTT
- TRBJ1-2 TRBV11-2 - CASSISGGGGYTF TGTGCCAGCAGCATCTCTGGGGGGGGTGGCTACACCTTC
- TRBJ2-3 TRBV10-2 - CASSGVTSTDTQYF TGCGCCAGCAGTGGAGTCACTAGCACAGATACGCAGTATTTT
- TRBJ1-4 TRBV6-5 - CASSPQVATNEKLFF TGTGCCAGCAGCCCACAGGTTGCAACTAATGAAAAACTGTTTTTT
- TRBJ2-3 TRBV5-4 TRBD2 CASSSLLAGAGVDTQYF TGTGCCAGCAGCTCGCTACTAGCGGGGGCCGGGGTAGATACGCAGTATTTT
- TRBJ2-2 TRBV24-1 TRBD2 CATGDGGGPTGELFF TGTGCCACCGGAGATGGCGGGGGGCCAACCGGGGAGCTGTTTTTT
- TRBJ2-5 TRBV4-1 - CASSQDPRAQETQYF TGCGCCAGCAGCCAAGATCCCAGGGCCCAAGAGACCCAGTACTTC
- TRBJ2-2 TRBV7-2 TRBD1 CASSTYRGRTGELFF TGTGCCAGCAGCACTTACAGGGGTAGGACCGGGGAGCTGTTTTTT
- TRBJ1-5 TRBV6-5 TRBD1 CASRRGQGNNQPQHF TGTGCCAGCAGAAGAGGACAGGGGAACAATCAGCCCCAGCATTTT
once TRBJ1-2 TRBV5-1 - CASSPNQGWNYGYTF TGCGCCAGCAGCCCTAACCAGGGCTGGAACTATGGCTACACCTTC
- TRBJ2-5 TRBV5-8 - CASTGEETQYF TGTGCCAGCACGGGGGAAGAGACCCAGTACTTC
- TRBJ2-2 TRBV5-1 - CASSPGLPNTGELFF TGCGCCAGCAGCCCCGGACTGCCGAACACCGGGGAGCTGTTTTTT
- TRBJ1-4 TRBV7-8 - CASSLAGGGTNEKLFF TGTGCCAGCAGCTTAGCCGGGGGGGGCACTAATGAAAAACTGTTTTTT
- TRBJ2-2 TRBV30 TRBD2 CAWSEGGTNTGELFF TGTGCCTGGAGTGAGGGAGGGACGAACACCGGGGAGCTGTTTTTT
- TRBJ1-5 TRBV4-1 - CASSQDHRVPQPQHF TGCGCCAGCAGCCAAGACCACAGGGTGCCTCAGCCCCAGCATTTT
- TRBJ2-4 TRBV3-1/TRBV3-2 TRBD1 CASSLEGTGPDKNIQYF TGTGCCAGCAGCCTAGAGGGGACAGGGCCAGACAAAAACATTCAGTACTTC
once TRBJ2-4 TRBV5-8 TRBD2 CASSFLAGGPQNIQYF TGTGCCAGCAGCTTTCTAGCGGGGGGGCCCCAAAACATTCAGTACTTC
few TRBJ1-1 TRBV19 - CASSAGTRNTEAFF TGTGCCAGTAGTGCGGGTACTCGGAACACTGAAGCTTTCTTT
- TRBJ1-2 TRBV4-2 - CASSQSTGQANYGYTF TGTGCCAGCAGCCAATCTACCGGTCAGGCTAACTATGGCTACACCTTC
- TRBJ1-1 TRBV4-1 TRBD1 CASKSVDRGRNTEAFF TGCGCCAGCAAAAGCGTAGACAGGGGGAGGAACACTGAAGCTTTCTTT
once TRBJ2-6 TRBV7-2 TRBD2 CASSLESGAFLGANVLTF TGTGCCAGCAGCTTAGAAAGCGGGGCCTTCCTGGGGGCCAACGTCCTGACTTTC
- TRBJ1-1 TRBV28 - CASILSGDTEAFF TGTGCCAGCATATTATCAGGGGACACTGAAGCTTTCTTT
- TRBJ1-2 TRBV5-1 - CASSPLNDRHREGYTF TGCGCCAGCAGCCCACTGAACGACAGGCACAGGGAGGGCTACACCTTC
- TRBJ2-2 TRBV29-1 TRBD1 CSVRAGTGVTGELFF TGCAGCGTAAGGGCAGGGACAGGGGTCACCGGGGAGCTGTTTTTT
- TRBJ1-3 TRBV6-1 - CASSEAAGGSSGNTIYF TGTGCCAGCAGTGAAGCTGCGGGTGGGAGCTCTGGAAACACCATATATTTT
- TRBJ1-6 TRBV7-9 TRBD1 CASSTAPGQTYSPLHF TGTGCCAGCAGCACAGCTCCGGGACAGACTTATTCACCCCTCCACTTT
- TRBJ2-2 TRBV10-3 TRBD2 CAISRTSGGPEGELFF TGTGCCATCAGTAGGACTAGCGGGGGCCCGGAGGGGGAGCTGTTTTTT
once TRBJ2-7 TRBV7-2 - CASSSGGGMQYF TGTGCCAGCAGCTCGGGGGGCGGGATGCAGTACTTC
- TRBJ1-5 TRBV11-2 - CASSLDSGEDQPQHF TGTGCCAGCAGCTTAGACTCGGGGGAGGATCAGCCCCAGCATTTT
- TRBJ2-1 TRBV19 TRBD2 CASSIGSGGYNEQFF TGTGCCAGTAGTATAGGTAGCGGGGGTTACAATGAGCAGTTCTTC
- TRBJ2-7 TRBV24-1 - CATSDNNYEQYF TGTGCCACCAGTGACAACAACTACGAGCAGTACTTC
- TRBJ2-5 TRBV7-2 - CASSQGHRKETQYF TGTGCCAGCAGCCAGGGACATCGAAAAGAGACCCAGTACTTC
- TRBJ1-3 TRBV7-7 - CASSQGQEGNTIYF TGTGCCAGCAGCCAGGGGCAGGAGGGAAACACCATATATTTT
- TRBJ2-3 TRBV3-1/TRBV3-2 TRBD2 CASSQGRGETDTQYF TGTGCCAGCAGCCAAGGGCGGGGGGAAACAGATACGCAGTATTTT